Below, 4 T cell receptor beta chains from the same sample are listed, as sequenced in a study of T cells in Graves' hyperthyroidism and ophthalmopathy. TCR beta CDR3 regions were amplified from RNA transcripts. The primer set for the first-round RT-PCR of the TCR CDR3 was HTBI. TCRdb analysed the multiplex PCR reads with MiXCR anew, one entry per CDR3 protein. This sample has 300,000 to 450,000 distinct CDR3 sequences; approximately 25% occur once, and the top ten carry about 70%. The sequenced sample was blood. These receptor sequences come from a man aged 45-60 years with Graves' hyperthyroidism.

The gene calls are TRBV28 and TRBJ2-2, with TRBD1 identical over 8 bases. Losses at the gene ends were 4 bases for V and 6 bases for J; bases not matched to a gene: 13. The CDR3 extends over 17 amino acids. Germline CDR1 reads MDHEN; CDR2 reads SYDVKM. CDR3 residues: CASSSLADRGGAGELFF. In DNA, the CDR3 is TGTGCCAGCAGTTCCTTAGCTGACAGGGGTGGGGCCGGGGAGCTGTTTTTT.

Ten or more counts support this clonotype. The chain has TRBV7-6 and TRBJ2-5, with 7 nucleotides matching TRBD1. The CDR3 runs 15 residues. The germline CDR1 and CDR2 sequences are SGHVS and FNYEAQ. The ends lost 5 bases at V and 2 bases at J; junction bases unmatched: 8. The CDR3, as DNA: TGTGCCAGCAGCCTCATACGGGGACAGCAAGAGACCCAGTACTTC. Translation gives CASSLIRGQQETQYF.

The chain links TRBV7-2 to TRBJ2-5; D uncertain. Trimming took off 1 base at V and 4 bases at J, with 7 bases between the two ends. Germline CDR1 reads SGHTA; CDR2 reads FQGNSA. The CDR3 consists of 13 residues. In nucleotides, the CDR3 is TGTGCCAGCAGCTTAGGGGCAACAGAGACCCAGTACTTC. Its translation is CASSLGATETQYF.

This chain connects TRBV4-1 to TRBJ2-1; TRBD2 agrees at 7 bases. Trimming took 1 base from V and 5 from J; bases not matched to a gene: 5. The CDR3 covers 15 residues. Looked up from germline, CDR1 is MGHRA and CDR2 is YSYEKL. CDR3 amino acids: CASSQGGGLDNEQFF. The DNA for the CDR3 is TGCGCCAGCAGCCAAGGGGGAGGACTAGACAATGAGCAGTTCTTC.